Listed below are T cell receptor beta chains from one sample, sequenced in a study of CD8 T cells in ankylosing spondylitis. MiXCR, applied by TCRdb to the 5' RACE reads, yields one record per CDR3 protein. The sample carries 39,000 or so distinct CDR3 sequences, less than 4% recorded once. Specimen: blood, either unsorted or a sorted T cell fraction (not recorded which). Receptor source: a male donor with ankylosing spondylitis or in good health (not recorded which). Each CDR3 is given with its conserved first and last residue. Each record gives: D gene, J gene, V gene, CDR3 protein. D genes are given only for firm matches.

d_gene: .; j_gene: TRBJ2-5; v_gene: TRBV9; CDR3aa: CASSAVARREETQYF
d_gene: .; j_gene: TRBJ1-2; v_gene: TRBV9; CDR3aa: CASSVAIGTGYGYTF
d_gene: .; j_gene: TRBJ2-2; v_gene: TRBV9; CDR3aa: CASSGSGLTTGELFF
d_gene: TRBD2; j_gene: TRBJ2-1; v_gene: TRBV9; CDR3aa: CASSVVSGRGYNEQFF
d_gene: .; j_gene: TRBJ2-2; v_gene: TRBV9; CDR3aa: CASSVGTATGELFF
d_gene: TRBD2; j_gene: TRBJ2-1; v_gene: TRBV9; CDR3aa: CASSSETSGRAYNEQFF
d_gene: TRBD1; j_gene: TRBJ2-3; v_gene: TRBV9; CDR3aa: CASSVGRTGASTDTQYF
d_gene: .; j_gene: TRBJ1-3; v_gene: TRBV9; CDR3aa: CASSVAQADTIYF
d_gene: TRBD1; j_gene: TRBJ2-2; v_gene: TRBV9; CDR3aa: CASSFRDRPNTGELFF
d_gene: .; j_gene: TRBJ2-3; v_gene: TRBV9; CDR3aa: CASSRATLTTDTQYF
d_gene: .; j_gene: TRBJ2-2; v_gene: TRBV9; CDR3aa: CASSTRSDTGELFF
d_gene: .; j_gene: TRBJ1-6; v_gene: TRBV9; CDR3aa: CASSGRTPGAPLHF
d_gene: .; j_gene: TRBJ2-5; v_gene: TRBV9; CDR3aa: CASSVASQEGGTQYF
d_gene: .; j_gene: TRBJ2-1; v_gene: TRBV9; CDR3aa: CASSAGTRNYNEQFF
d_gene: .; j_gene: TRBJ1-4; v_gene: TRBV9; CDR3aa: CASSVDQGEKLFF
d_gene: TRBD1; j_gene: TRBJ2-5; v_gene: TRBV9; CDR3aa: CASTGGVGTEETQYF
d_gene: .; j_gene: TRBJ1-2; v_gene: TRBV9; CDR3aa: CASSLGLTGQYYGYTF
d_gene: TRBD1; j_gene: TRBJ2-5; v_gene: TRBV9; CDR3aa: CASSVGGTGKETQYF
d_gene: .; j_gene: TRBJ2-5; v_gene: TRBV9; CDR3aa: CASSSRGATLETQYF
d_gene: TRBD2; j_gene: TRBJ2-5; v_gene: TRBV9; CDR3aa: CASSVAGGGFETQYF
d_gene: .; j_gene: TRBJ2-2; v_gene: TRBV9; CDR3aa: CASSRTSANTGELFF
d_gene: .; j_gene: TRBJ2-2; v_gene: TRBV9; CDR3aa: CASSVIPGNTGELFF
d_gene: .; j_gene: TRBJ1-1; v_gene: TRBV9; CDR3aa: CASSVAQGNTEAFF
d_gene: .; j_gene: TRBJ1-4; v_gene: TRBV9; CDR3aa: CASSPQGSTNEKLFF
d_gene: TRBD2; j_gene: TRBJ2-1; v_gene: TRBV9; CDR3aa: CASSQQGGPYNEQFF
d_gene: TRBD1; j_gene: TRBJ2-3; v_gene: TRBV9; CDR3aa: CASSVGGQYTDTQYF
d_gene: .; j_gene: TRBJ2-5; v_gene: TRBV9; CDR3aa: CASSVQGGQRQETQYF
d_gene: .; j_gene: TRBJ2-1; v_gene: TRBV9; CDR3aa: CASSVGSGLYNEQFF
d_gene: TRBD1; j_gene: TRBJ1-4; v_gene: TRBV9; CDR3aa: CASSGELTPGQGSEKLFF
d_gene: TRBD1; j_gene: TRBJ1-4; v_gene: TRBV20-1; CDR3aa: CSASEGADEKLFF
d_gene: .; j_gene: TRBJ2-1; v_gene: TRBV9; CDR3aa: CASSVAPRGFLSNEQFF
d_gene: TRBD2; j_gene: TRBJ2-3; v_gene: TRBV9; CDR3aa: CASSVDATSPDTQYF
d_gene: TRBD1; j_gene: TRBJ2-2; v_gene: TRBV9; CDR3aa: CASSVVSTGGTGELFF
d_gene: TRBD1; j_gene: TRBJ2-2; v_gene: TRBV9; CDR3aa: CASSSRQGYTGELFF
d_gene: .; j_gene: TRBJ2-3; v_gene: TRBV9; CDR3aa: CASSRGVGEWTDTQYF
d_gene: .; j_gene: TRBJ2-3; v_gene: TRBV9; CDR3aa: CASSAGGTATDTQYF
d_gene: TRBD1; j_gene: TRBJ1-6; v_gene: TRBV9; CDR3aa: CASSEGQGLNSPLHF
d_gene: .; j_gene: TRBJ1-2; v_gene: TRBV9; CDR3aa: CASSPSGNGNYGYTF
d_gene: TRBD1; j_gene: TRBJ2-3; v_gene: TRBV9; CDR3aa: CASSPRDRGQGTQYF
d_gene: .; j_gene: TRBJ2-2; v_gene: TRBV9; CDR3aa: CASSVVAGNTGELFF
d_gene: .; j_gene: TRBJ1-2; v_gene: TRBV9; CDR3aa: CASSDYSRGYYTF
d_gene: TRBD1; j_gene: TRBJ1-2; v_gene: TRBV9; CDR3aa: CASSTIAAGGGYTF
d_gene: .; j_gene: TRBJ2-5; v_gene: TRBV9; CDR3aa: CASSVDGGETQYF
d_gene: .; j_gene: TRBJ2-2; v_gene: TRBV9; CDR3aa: CASSPSPNTGELFF
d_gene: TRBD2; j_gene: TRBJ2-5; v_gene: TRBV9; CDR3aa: CASSPRGGPGLETQYF
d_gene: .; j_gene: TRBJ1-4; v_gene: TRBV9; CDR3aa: CASSVGGRQYEKLFF
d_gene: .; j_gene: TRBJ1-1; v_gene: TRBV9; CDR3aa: CASSPTTQNTEAFF
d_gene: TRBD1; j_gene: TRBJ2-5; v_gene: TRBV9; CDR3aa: CASSVGQGWETQYF
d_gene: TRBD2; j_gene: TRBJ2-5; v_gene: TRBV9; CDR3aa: CASNRQAGGGETQYF
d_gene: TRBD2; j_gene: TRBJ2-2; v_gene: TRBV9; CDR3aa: CASSQGLAGGFGELFF
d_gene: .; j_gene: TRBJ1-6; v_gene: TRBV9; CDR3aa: CASSVEGINSPLHF
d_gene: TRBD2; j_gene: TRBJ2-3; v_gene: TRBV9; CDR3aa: CASSVGASGNTDTQYF
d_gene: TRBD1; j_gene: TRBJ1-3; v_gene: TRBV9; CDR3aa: CASSVGSTGNGNTIYF
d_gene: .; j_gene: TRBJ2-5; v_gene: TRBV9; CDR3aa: CASSVDPDQETQYF